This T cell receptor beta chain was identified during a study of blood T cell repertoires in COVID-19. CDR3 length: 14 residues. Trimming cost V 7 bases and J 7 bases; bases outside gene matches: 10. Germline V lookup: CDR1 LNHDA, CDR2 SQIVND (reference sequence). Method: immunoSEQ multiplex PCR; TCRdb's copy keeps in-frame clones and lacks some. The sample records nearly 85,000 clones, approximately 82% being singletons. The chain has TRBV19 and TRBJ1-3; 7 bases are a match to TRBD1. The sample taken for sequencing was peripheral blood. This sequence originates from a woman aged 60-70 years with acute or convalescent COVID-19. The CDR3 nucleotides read TGTGCCAGTACTGAAGCAGACAGGGTGAACACCATATATTTT. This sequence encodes CASTEADRVNTIYF.